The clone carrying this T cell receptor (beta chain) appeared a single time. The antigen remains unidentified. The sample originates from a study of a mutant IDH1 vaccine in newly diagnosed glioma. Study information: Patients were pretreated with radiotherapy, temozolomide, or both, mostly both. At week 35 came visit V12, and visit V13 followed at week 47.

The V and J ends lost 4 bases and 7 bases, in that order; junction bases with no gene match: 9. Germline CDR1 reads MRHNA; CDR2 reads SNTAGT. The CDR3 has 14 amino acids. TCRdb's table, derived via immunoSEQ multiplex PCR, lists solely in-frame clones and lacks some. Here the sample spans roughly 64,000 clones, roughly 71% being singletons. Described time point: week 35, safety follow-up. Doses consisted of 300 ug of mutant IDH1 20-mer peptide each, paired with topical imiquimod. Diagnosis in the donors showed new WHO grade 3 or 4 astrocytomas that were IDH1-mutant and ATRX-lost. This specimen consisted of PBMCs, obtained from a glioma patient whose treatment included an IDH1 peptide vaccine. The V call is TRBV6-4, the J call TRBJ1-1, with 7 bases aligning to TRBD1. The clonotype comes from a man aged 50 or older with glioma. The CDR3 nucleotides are TGTGCCAGCAGTGTCTCGGGACAGAGTTTTGAAGCTTTCTTT. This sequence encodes CASSVSGQSFEAFF.